Below, 23 T cell receptor beta chains from the same sample are listed, as sequenced in a study of T cell responses to AZD1222 COVID-19 vaccine. Here immunoSEQ multiplex PCR was the method, and the copy in TCRdb shows in-frame clones only, minus some. The sample contains about 150,000 clones, 70% to 90% of which appear only once. The sequences come from peripheral blood, collected after recovery from COVID-19. The receptors here all came from an adult who had recovered from COVID-19.

This chain uses TRBV19 with TRBJ1-6; 7 bases line up with TRBD1. From germline, CDR1 is LNHDA and CDR2 SQIVND (reference sequence). The CDR3 runs 16 residues. The V segment lost 6 bases and the J segment 7 bases; nucleotides outside the gene matches: 12. This chain's CDR3 is CASSHRDRIDNSPLHF. Written as DNA, the CDR3 is TGTGCCAGTAGCCACCGGGACAGAATAGACAATTCACCCCTCCACTTT.

This sequence joins TRBV28 and TRBJ2-7; TRBD1 is a possible D gene (6 bases). Trimming left V 6 bases short and J 7 bases short, with 25 bases between. Germline CDR1 reads MDHEN; CDR2 reads SYDVKM. The CDR3 is 16 amino acids. The CDR3 nucleotides are TGTGCCAGCAGCCAAGGGGGTGGGCAGGGGATGTGGGAGCAGTACTTC. Encoded protein: CASSQGGGQGMWEQYF. The full variable domain, rest sourced from reference TRBV28 and TRBJ2-7, is DVKVTQSSRYLVKRTGEKVFLECVQDMDHENMFWYRQDPGLGLRLIYFSYDVKMKEKGDIPEGYSVSREKKERFSLILESASTNQTSMYLCASSQGGGQGMWEQYFGPGTRLTVT.

The chain combines TRBV2 with TRBJ1-5, with a weak D call TRBD1 (6 bases). The length of the CDR3 is 15 residues. The ends were cut back, 1 base at V and 2 bases at J, with 9 bases in the middle. Germline-derived CDR1 and CDR2 are SNHLY and FYNNEI. This CDR3 reads CASSEGAGGNQPQHF. CDR3 in DNA: TGTGCCAGCAGTGAAGGGGCAGGGGGCAATCAGCCCCAGCATTTT.

The genes are TRBV4-3 and TRBJ1-2; D is possibly TRBD1 (6 bases). Germline V gene sequence: CDR1 LGHNA, CDR2 YSLEER. The CDR3 extends over 15 amino acids. V shed 3 bases and J shed 4 bases, with 15 bases lying between them. The chain's CDR3 is CASSQEGQGSYGYTF. Here the CDR3 DNA reads TGCGCCAGCAGCCAGGAAGGGCAGGGGAGCTATGGCTACACCTTC.

The chain combines TRBV4-2 with TRBJ2-7; D is unclear. CDR1 is LGHNA, CDR2 YNFKEQ, per germline. Trimming removed 4 bases from V and 0 bases from J, with 13 bases in between. This CDR3 comprises 15 residues. CDR3 nucleotide sequence: TGTGCCAGCAGCCCACGAGGACCGCTCTCCTACGAGCAGTACTTC. Translation gives CASSPRGPLSYEQYF.

This clone was recorded once. The chain carries TRBV5-5 and TRBJ2-5; TRBD1 might be the D (5 bases). V lost 3 bases, J lost 5 bases, and 17 bases lay in between. Germline V CDR1 and CDR2: SGHKS, YYEKEE (reference sequence). The CDR3 sequence is 15 residues long. CDR3 protein: CASSYTTVYGETQYF. For the CDR3, the DNA is TGTGCCAGCAGCTACACGACAGTCTACGGGGAGACCCAGTACTTC.

The chain uses TRBV14 and TRBJ2-2, with D possibly called TRBD1 or TRBD2 (6 bases each). The CDR3 covers 17 residues. The germline V and J ends were trimmed by 2 bases and 2 bases, with 15 bases remaining between them. The germline V gene encodes CDR1 SGHDN and CDR2 FVKESK. The CDR3 nucleotides are TGTGCCAGCAGCCAATCCCCCCGGGGGCGAAACACCGGGGAGCTGTTTTTT. Translating gives CASSQSPRGRNTGELFF. Combining the CDR3 with reference TRBV14 and TRBJ2-2 gives the whole variable domain EAGVTQFPSHSVIEKGQTVTLRCDPISGHDNLYWYRRVMGKEIKFLLHFVKESKQDESGMPNNRFLAERTGGTYSTLKVQPAELEDSGVYFCASSQSPRGRNTGELFFGEGSRLTVL.

This clone has only one observation. V gene TRBV18 combines with J gene TRBJ1-4; 8 bases fit TRBD1. The CDR3 consists of 15 residues. The germline CDR1 and CDR2 sequences are KGHSH and LQKENI. Losses at the gene ends were 5 bases for V and 3 bases for J; bases not matched to a gene: 5. The CDR3 region is CASSSDRGSNEKLFF. Written as DNA, the CDR3 is TGTGCCAGCTCATCCGACAGGGGTTCTAATGAAAAACTGTTTTTT.

The chain joins TRBV5-1 to TRBJ2-7; 13 bases are a match to TRBD2. J was trimmed by 5 bases and V by 7 bases; bases with no gene match: 6. The CDR3 has 14 residues. CDR1 is SGHRS and CDR2 is YFSETQ in the germline V gene. The CDR3 bases are TGCGCCAGCGGAAGACTAGCGGGAGGCGACGAGCAGTACTTC. This sequence encodes CASGRLAGGDEQYF.

The J gene is TRBJ1-1, the V gene TRBV6-5, with D tentatively TRBD1 (5 bases). V lost 7 bases and J lost 1, with 16 bases in between. The CDR3 extends over 15 amino acids. Germline V gene lookup returns CDR1 MNHEY and CDR2 SVGAGI. The CDR3 coding sequence is TGTGCCAGCACCTCGCCGGGCAGGGCGAACACTGAAGCTTTCTTT. This encodes CASTSPGRANTEAFF.

This clone appeared many times. The V and J genes are TRBV27 and TRBJ1-5; no clear D. CDR1 and CDR2 from the germline V gene are MNHEY and SMNVEV (reference sequence). The CDR3 has 15 residues. Between the trimmed V and J ends, which lost 0 bases and 1 base, there was a span of 7 bases. CDR3 bases: TGTGCCAGCAGTTTATCCTCGGGCAGCAATCAGCCCCAGCATTTT. It codes for CASSLSSGSNQPQHF.

The chain combines TRBV5-1 with TRBJ1-1; weak D call: TRBD1 (6 bases). CDR3 size: 17 residues. Deletions cut 3 bases from V and 1 base from J, with 19 bases between. In germline, CDR1 is SGHRS, CDR2 YFSETQ. The CDR3 region has the DNA TGCGCCAGCAGCTGGCACAGGGTTGGTTGGGAGAACACTGAAGCTTTCTTT. It is translated as CASSWHRVGWENTEAFF. Full variable domain (remainder filled in from reference TRBV5-1 and TRBJ1-1): KAGVTQTPRYLIKTRGQQVTLSCSPISGHRSVSWYQQTPGQGLQFLFEYFSETQRNKGNFPGRFSGRQFSNSRSEMNVSTLELGDSALYLCASSWHRVGWENTEAFFGQGTRLTVV.

The chain uses TRBV6-1 and TRBJ2-3, with 10 bases that match TRBD2. Trimming took 2 bases from V and 4 from J; bases not matched to a gene: 9. The CDR3 has 17 residues. From germline, CDR1 is MNHNS and CDR2 SASEGT. The CDR3 DNA is TGTGCCAGCAGTGAAATCGAGTTTAGCGGGGGGCCAGATACGCAGTATTTT. This codes for CASSEIEFSGGPDTQYF.

CDR3 region: CASSGGTGVSEQYF. The CDR3 DNA reads as TGTGCCAGCAGTGGGGGGACAGGGGTTTCCGAGCAGTACTTC. The J gene is TRBJ2-7, the V gene TRBV2, with 10 bases fitting TRBD1. V was clipped by 4 bases and J by 6 bases; unmatched bases: 6. The germline gives CDR1 SNHLY, CDR2 FYNNEI. The CDR3 sequence is 14 residues long.

This clone was detected only a few times. The gene calls are TRBV6-5 and TRBJ1-3, with D unclear. The V and J ends lost 0 bases and 3 bases respectively, with 9 bases between them. CDR1 is MNHEY and CDR2 is SVGAGI in the germline V gene. This CDR3 spans 15 amino acids. The CDR3 spells CASSYSNAGGNTIYF. CDR3 nucleotides: TGTGCCAGCAGTTACTCGAATGCGGGTGGAAACACCATATATTTT.

This rearrangement joins TRBV7-9 to TRBJ1-1, with D hard to call. Germline V gene data show CDR1 as SEHNR and CDR2 as FQNEAQ (reference sequence). The ends were cut back, 6 bases at V and 1 base at J, with 9 bases in the middle. This CDR3 contains 13 residues. CDR3 coding DNA: TGTGCCAGCAGTCCCCAGGAGAACACTGAAGCTTTCTTT. This sequence encodes CASSPQENTEAFF.

J is TRBJ1-1 and V is TRBV11-1, with 7 bases identical to TRBD1. CDR1 and CDR2 from the germline V gene are SGHAT and FQDESV (reference sequence). V lost 7 bases and J lost 3; bases outside the gene matches: 11. This CDR3 contains 15 residues. The CDR3, as DNA: TGTGCCAGCACCCCAGGGGGAATGTTGTACACTGAAGCTTTCTTT. Amino acid sequence: CASTPGGMLYTEAFF.

The V call is TRBV19, the J call TRBJ2-7, with 7 bases lining up with TRBD1. Germline CDR1 is LNHDA and CDR2 is SQIVND (reference sequence). Trimming removed 5 bases from V and 2 bases from J; junction bases left unmatched: 9. The CDR3 sequence is 15 residues long. The CDR3 sequence is CASSDRDRGAYEQYF. DNA for the CDR3: TGTGCCAGTAGTGACCGGGACAGAGGGGCCTACGAGCAGTACTTC.

The genes are TRBV3-1 (or the pseudogene TRBV3-2) and TRBJ2-1, with unresolved D. Trimming pared 0 bases from V and 2 bases from J, leaving 8 bases between. Germline CDR1 and CDR2: LGHDT and YNNKEL (reference sequence). This CDR3 has 15 residues. In DNA form, the CDR3 reads TGTGCCAGCAGCCAAGATCGCCGAACCTACAATGAGCAGTTCTTC. This codes for CASSQDRRTYNEQFF.

The chain has TRBV27 and TRBJ1-5; D is undetermined. The CDR3 is 13 residues long. V dropped 3 bases and J dropped 1 base, with 4 bases sitting between them. Germline-derived CDR1 and CDR2 are MNHEY and SMNVEV (reference sequence). This CDR3 reads CASSFSSNQPQHF. CDR3 nucleotides: TGTGCCAGCAGTTTTTCGAGCAATCAGCCCCAGCATTTT.

This clone was recorded once. This chain uses TRBV29-1 with TRBJ2-5; 7 bases agree with TRBD2. There are 13 residues in the CDR3. The J segment lost 4 bases and the V segment lost 4 bases, leaving 6 bases of the junction unmatched. Germline lookup yields CDR1 SQVTM and CDR2 ANQGSEA. The CDR3 reads CSVGSSGLETQYF. Written as DNA, the CDR3 is TGCAGCGTTGGGTCTAGCGGCCTAGAGACCCAGTACTTC.

This chain links TRBV28 with TRBJ1-6; TRBD1 matches at 10 bases. The length of the CDR3 is 14 residues. The germline gives CDR1 MDHEN, CDR2 SYDVKM. Trimming removed 6 bases from V and 10 bases from J; junction bases left unmatched: 6. CDR3 sequence: CASRSGTGASPLHF. The CDR3 region has the DNA TGTGCCAGCAGATCGGGGACAGGGGCATCACCCCTCCACTTT.

V is TRBV5-5 and J is TRBJ1-3; 7 bases line up with TRBD1. The junction had 5 bases not matched to a gene; V was cut back by 2 bases and J by 3 bases. Germline V gene lookup returns CDR1 SGHKS and CDR2 YYEKEE (reference sequence). The CDR3 runs 15 residues. The CDR3 region is CASSFTGDNGNTIYF. CDR3 DNA: TGTGCCAGCAGCTTTACAGGGGACAATGGAAACACCATATATTTT.